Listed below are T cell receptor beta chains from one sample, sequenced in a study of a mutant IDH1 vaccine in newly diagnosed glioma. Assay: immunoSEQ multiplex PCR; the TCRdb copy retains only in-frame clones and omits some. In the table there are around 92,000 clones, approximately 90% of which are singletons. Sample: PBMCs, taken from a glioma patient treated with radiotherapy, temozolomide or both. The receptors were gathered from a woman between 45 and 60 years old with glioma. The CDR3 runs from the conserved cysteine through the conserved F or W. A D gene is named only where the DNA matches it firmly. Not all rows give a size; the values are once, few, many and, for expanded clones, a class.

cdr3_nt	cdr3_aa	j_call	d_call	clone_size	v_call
TGTGCCAGCAGTTCTAGGGGGCGGGGCTACGAGCAGTACTTC	CASSSRGRGYEQYF	TRBJ2-7	NA	NA	TRBV27
TGTGCCAGCAGCGCACGTCATACTAGCGGGAGGGCCATTGAGCAGTTCTTC	CASSARHTSGRAIEQFF	TRBJ2-1	TRBD2	NA	TRBV9
TGTGCCAGCAGCTTGGTTCAGGGGGCGAGCCGGGGCTACACCTTC	CASSLVQGASRGYTF	TRBJ1-2	TRBD1	NA	TRBV5-6
TGCAGCGTTGGCCGTCTCGGTGAAAAACTGTTTTTT	CSVGRLGEKLFF	TRBJ1-4	NA	NA	TRBV29-1
TGTGCCAGCTCACCACCTCGGGGCCCTGGCTACGAGCAGTACTTC	CASSPPRGPGYEQYF	TRBJ2-7	NA	NA	TRBV18
TGTGCCAGCAGCCAGGACAGGGCCGGCGCAGATACGCAGTATTTT	CASSQDRAGADTQYF	TRBJ2-3	TRBD1	NA	TRBV6-4
TGTGCCTCCGGGGCAGGGGGCATGGAGACCCAGTACTTC	CASGAGGMETQYF	TRBJ2-5	TRBD1	once	TRBV30
TGTGCCAGCAGCTTAACAGGGCTAGCGGGGGCCTACGAGCAGTACTTC	CASSLTGLAGAYEQYF	TRBJ2-7	TRBD2	NA	TRBV7-3
TGTGCCAGCAACAGGGGGCCCGAGACCCAGTACTTC	CASNRGPETQYF	TRBJ2-5	TRBD1	NA	TRBV2
TGTGCCAGCAGCGTAGCTGGATCGATCTCCTACAATGAGCAGTTCTTC	CASSVAGSISYNEQFF	TRBJ2-1	NA	NA	TRBV9
TGTGCCAGCAGCCCCAAAGGGGGACTAGCGGCAAGATACAATGAGCAGTTCTTC	CASSPKGGLAARYNEQFF	TRBJ2-1	TRBD2	NA	TRBV7-2